Described below is a single T cell receptor beta chain sequence and its context. The antigen is undetermined. A much larger clone differs by one base, so this may be a read error. In the same sample, other DNA sequences code for this CDR3. Produced via immunoSEQ multiplex PCR; TCRdb's table is partial and in-frame only. Of about 19,000 clones in the sample, 44% were seen once. The sample comes from a study of siplizumab effects on memory and regulatory T cells. The study's findings and limits: Naive T cells apparently outstripped memory cells in diversity and seemed major alloresponse contributors.

The V and J ends lost 3 bases and 3 bases respectively, with 6 bases between them. The germline V gene has CDR1 SEHNR and CDR2 FQNEAQ (reference sequence). There are 12 residues in the CDR3. Coculturing of the mixed lymphocyte reaction cells was performed at 37°C for 6 days. This clonotype originated in a human donor in good health; the cells came from an allogeneic mixed lymphocyte reaction. Some clones in this sample may be carry-over from other donors' samples. The chain carries TRBV7-9 and TRBJ2-7; D remains unclear. The specimen sequenced was CFSE-low (dividing) CD4+ T cells sorted from an allogeneic mixed lymphocyte reaction. The chain's CDR3 is CASSFGLYEQYF. CDR3 coding DNA: TGTGCCAGCAGCTTCGGTCTCTACGAGCAGTACTTC.